This paragraph reports one T cell receptor beta chain. The antigen is not known. The sample comes from a study of cytomegalovirus exposure and HLA in healthy donors. 13 Jbeta primers and 60 Vbeta primers were used for the PCR. Assay: immunoSEQ multiplex PCR; the TCRdb copy retains only in-frame clones and omits some. Of roughly 200,000 clones in the sample, 85% are singletons; the top ten hold about 2.5%. Germline CDR1 MNHEY, CDR2 SVGAGI. Trimming at V came to 2 bases and at J to 4 bases, leaving 10 bases not matched to a gene. The CDR3 runs to 16 residues. Study-level findings and limits: Later analysis suggested most CMV-associated TCR beta chains were HLA-restricted. TRBV6-2, TRBV6-3 and other indistinguishable V segments were excluded.

The receptor comes from a woman between 45 and 60 years old in good health and CMV-seronegative. Sequencing was carried out using PBMCs. The V call is TRBV6-5, the J call TRBJ1-2, with 7 bases that match TRBD1. As DNA, the CDR3 is TGTGCCAGCAGTTACGCGTGGACAGGTCAAGGCTATGGCTACACCTTC. Translating gives CASSYAWTGQGYGYTF.